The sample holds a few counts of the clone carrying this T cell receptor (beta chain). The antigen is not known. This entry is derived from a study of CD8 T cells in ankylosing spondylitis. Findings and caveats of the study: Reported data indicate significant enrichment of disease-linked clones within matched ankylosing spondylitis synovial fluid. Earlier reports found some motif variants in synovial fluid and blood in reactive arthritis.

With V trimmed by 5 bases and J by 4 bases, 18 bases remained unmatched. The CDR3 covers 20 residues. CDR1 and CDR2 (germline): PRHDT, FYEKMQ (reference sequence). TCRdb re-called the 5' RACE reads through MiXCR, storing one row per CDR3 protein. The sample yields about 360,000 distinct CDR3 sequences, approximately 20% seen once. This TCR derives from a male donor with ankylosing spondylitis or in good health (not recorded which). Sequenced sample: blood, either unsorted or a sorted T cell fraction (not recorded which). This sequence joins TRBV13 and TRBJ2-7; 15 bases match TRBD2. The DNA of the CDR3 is TGTGCCAGCAGCCAACTCCTCTCTGAGGGGACTAGCGGGGGGCTTTACGAGCAGTACTTC. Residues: CASSQLLSEGTSGGLYEQYF.